One and the same sample provided the 11 T cell receptor beta chains below, sequenced in a study of cytomegalovirus exposure and HLA in healthy donors. The PCR used 60 Vbeta and 13 Jbeta primers. TCRdb's table, derived via immunoSEQ multiplex PCR, lists solely in-frame clones and lacks some. The sample includes about 82,000 clones, around 73% of them seen just once. Sequenced sample: PBMCs. The receptors derive from a man aged 45-60 years in good health and CMV-seronegative.

V and J are TRBV7-9 and TRBJ1-4; 8 nucleotides line up with TRBD1. The CDR3 spans 16 residues. Germline CDR1 and CDR2: SEHNR and FQNEAQ (reference sequence). The V gene end was trimmed by 5 bases and the J gene end by 0 bases; junction bases not matched to a gene: 5. The CDR3 sequence is CASSLGTGSTNEKLFF. The CDR3, as DNA: TGTGCCAGCAGCCTAGGGACAGGCTCAACTAATGAAAAACTGTTTTTT.

V usage is TRBV9 and J usage is TRBJ2-5; 12 bases are shared with TRBD2. Germline trimming cut 4 bases from V and 5 bases from J; bases unmatched to any gene: 15. The V gene's germline CDR1 is SGDLS and CDR2 YYNGEE. The CDR3 extends over 18 amino acids. CDR3 bases: TGTGCCAGCAGCTCGACCGGGACTAGCGGGCCCCAGGGGGAGACCCAGTACTTC. This encodes CASSSTGTSGPQGETQYF. Filled out from reference TRBV9 and TRBJ2-5, the complete variable domain reads DSGVTQTPKHLITATGQRVTLRCSPRSGDLSVYWYQQSLDQGLQFLIQYYNGEERAKGNILERFSAQQFPDLHSELNLSSLELGDSALYFCASSSTGTSGPQGETQYFGPGTRLLVL.

CDR3 in DNA: TGTGCCATCAGGGATAGGGACAGGGGCGGCACAGATACGCAGTATTTT. Amino acid sequence: CAIRDRDRGGTDTQYF. This chain connects TRBV10-3 to TRBJ2-3; 10 bases are shared with TRBD1. V lost 6 bases, J lost 1 base, and 7 bases stayed unmatched. The CDR3 contains 16 residues. The germline V gene encodes CDR1 ENHRY and CDR2 SYGVKD.

The chain uses TRBV19 and TRBJ1-2; 8 bases line up with TRBD1. This CDR3 spans 14 amino acids. Germline values: CDR1 LNHDA, CDR2 SQIVND (reference sequence). The V segment lost 8 bases and the J segment 3 bases; nucleotides outside the gene matches: 8. The CDR3 sequence: CASRQGNRDYGYTF. In DNA, the CDR3 is TGTGCCAGTCGACAGGGGAACAGAGACTATGGCTACACCTTC.

The V call is TRBV10-3, the J call TRBJ2-6, with TRBD2 matching 7 bases. CDR1 is ENHRY and CDR2 is SYGVKD in the germline V gene. The trim removed 6 bases at V and 0 bases at J, leaving 8 bases unmatched. The CDR3 runs 17 residues. The CDR3 sequence is CAISQSGAYSGANVLTF. The CDR3 DNA is TGTGCCATCAGCCAGAGCGGGGCCTACTCTGGGGCCAACGTCCTGACTTTC.

This clone was seen only once. The chain recombines TRBV19 with TRBJ2-3; the match to TRBD2 covers 7 bases. CDR3 length equals 15 residues. The ends lost 9 bases at V and 1 base at J; junction bases unmatched: 10. Germline V gives CDR1 LNHDA, CDR2 SQIVND (reference sequence). In nucleotides, the CDR3 is TGTGCCAGCTGGGGGTGGAGCGGGGGCACAGATACGCAGTATTTT. Amino acids: CASWGWSGGTDTQYF.

This sequence joins TRBV4-1 and TRBJ1-1; tentative D call: TRBD1 (6 bases). Germline CDR1 is MGHRA and CDR2 is YSYEKL. V lost 2 bases and J lost 4, with 17 bases in between. The CDR3 length is 16 residues. Written as DNA, the CDR3 is TGCGCCAGCAGCCAAAACCTCCGGGGGGCACTCACTGAAGCTTTCTTT. Its translation: CASSQNLRGALTEAFF.

This clone came up a few times. This chain links TRBV6-5 with TRBJ2-3; 8 nucleotides match TRBD2. The V segment lost 5 bases and the J segment 3 bases; nucleotides outside the gene matches: 4. CDR1 MNHEY and CDR2 SVGAGI come from the germline V gene. The length of the CDR3 is 14 residues. CDR3 in amino acids: CASSPGGETDTQYF. CDR3 DNA: TGTGCCAGCAGTCCCGGGGGGGAGACAGATACGCAGTATTTT.

The J gene is TRBJ2-1, the V gene TRBV10-2, with TRBD2 matching over 8 bases. Germline assignment: CDR1 WSHSY and CDR2 SAAADI. The V and J ends lost 8 bases and 8 bases, in that order; junction bases with no gene match: 17. The CDR3 runs to 16 residues. DNA for the CDR3: TGCGCCAGCGGTTCCTACGGGGGGGCCTTCACCCATGAGCAGTTCTTC. Its protein is CASGSYGGAFTHEQFF.

With respect to this clone: The sample has other DNA sequences that encode this CDR3 too. J is TRBJ2-3 and V is TRBV7-9, with 8 bases identical to TRBD1. The CDR3 totals 14 residues. After removal of 3 bases from V and 1 base from J, the junction contained 0 bases not matched to a gene. From germline, CDR1 is SEHNR and CDR2 FQNEAQ (reference sequence). CDR3 residues: CASSLTGGTDTQYF. CDR3 sequence (DNA): TGTGCCAGCAGCTTGACAGGGGGCACAGATACGCAGTATTTT. The full variable domain, completed using reference TRBV7-9 and TRBJ2-3, is DTGVSQNPRHKITKRGQNVTFRCDPISEHNRLYWYRQTLGQGPEFLTYFQNEAQLEKSRLLSDRFSAERPKGSFSTLEIQRTEQGDSAMYLCASSLTGGTDTQYFGPGTRLTVL.

The chain joins TRBV29-1 to TRBJ2-3; D is ambiguous. This CDR3 comprises 12 residues. The germline V gene encodes CDR1 SQVTM and CDR2 ANQGSEA. V lost 6 bases, J lost 1 base, and 8 bases lay in between. CDR3 loop: CSVESGTDTQYF. CDR3 sequence (DNA): TGCAGCGTCGAAAGCGGCACAGATACGCAGTATTTT.